The present entry profiles one T cell receptor (beta chain) with its context. As yet, its antigen is unknown. Germline V CDR1 and CDR2: MNHEY, SVGAGI. Between the trimmed V and J ends, which lost 3 bases and 5 bases, there was a span of 13 bases. The CDR3 covers 14 residues. With 60 Vbeta and 13 Jbeta primers, the PCR was carried out. Data came from immunoSEQ multiplex PCR; TCRdb stores just in-frame clones and leaves some out. The sample comprises around 300,000 clones, 80% to 90% of which are singletons, and about 2% rests with the top ten. This record belongs to a study of cytomegalovirus exposure and HLA in healthy donors. Study results and caveats: Using a false discovery rate of 0.05, a later analysis showed that 16,951 TCR beta sequences were associated with HLA alleles.

The chain has TRBV6-5 and TRBJ1-1; TRBD1 might be the D (6 bases). The receptor's source is a woman between 18 and 30 years old in good health and CMV-seronegative. The sample taken for sequencing was PBMCs. This CDR3 is CASSYRGGRTEAFF. The CDR3 DNA follows: TGTGCCAGCAGTTATCGGGGGGGGCGAACTGAAGCTTTCTTT.